The T cell receptor (beta chain) under discussion was sequenced for a study of T cell responses to AZD1222 COVID-19 vaccine. Findings and caveats of the study: Dominant CD4 TCR responses targeted spike regions 160-218 and 743-854. A rise in Spike-specific TCR breadth and depth followed two AZD1222 doses. Clonal diversity was possibly underestimated, and the donors were mostly white British, with more females. Per reports, nearly half of all spike-specific TCRs target regions that are unmutated in variants.

This clone appeared a single time. Its matching antigen is unknown. Sequenced by immunoSEQ multiplex PCR; TCRdb stores in-frame clones only, minus some. The data hold around 180,000 clones, with roughly 91% observed a single time. The clonotype was recovered from an adult who received the AZD1222 COVID-19 vaccine. The sequencing used peripheral blood, collected 28 days after the second AZD1222 dose.

For the CDR3, the DNA is TGTGCCAGTAGTATGAGTCCCCTAGGGGAGCAGTACTTC. Translating it yields CASSMSPLGEQYF. V usage is TRBV19 and J usage is TRBJ2-7; no firm D call. The V gene's germline CDR1 is LNHDA and CDR2 SQIVND (reference sequence). This CDR3 spans 13 amino acids. Trimming took 3 bases from V and 7 from J, leaving 13 bases between them.